The TCR beta chain under discussion was sequenced for a study of CD8+CD57+ T cells in acquired aplastic anemia. Previously, flow cytometry had revealed CD8+CD57+ cell expansion in the patients chosen for sequencing. Every one of the patients had aplastic anemia (severe, acquired). TCR beta VDJ combinations and CDR3 sequences were profiled from genomic DNA. TCRdb re-called the reads with MiXCR, one entry per CDR3 protein. Of 170,000 or so distinct CDR3 sequences in the sample, about three fifths were seen once. On this clonotype: Its antigen is unknown.

Study-level points and caveats: Between patients and controls, about 31 CD8+ CDR3 sequences were found in common.

Trimming stripped 2 bases from V and 2 bases from J, with 15 bases between. The CDR3 has 16 residues. Germline V gene data show CDR1 as MRHNA and CDR2 as SNTAGT. The sample was sorted CD4+, CD8+, or CD8+CD57+ T cells (not recorded which) from PBMCs. The V gene is TRBV6-4, the J gene TRBJ1-2, with a possible D match to TRBD1 (6 bases). The sequence derives from a human donor with aplastic anemia. CDR3 loop: CASSDTSGGANYGYTF. The DNA of the CDR3 is TGTGCCAGCAGTGACACGAGCGGGGGGGCCAACTATGGCTACACCTTC.